This T cell receptor beta chain was sequenced in a study of response to subunit inactivated influenza vaccine. Study-level points and caveats: With each seasonal influenza vaccination, the authors suggested, few new T cells are recruited.

TCRdb re-derived calls from the RT-PCR reads in MiXCR, one entry per CDR3 protein. The sample contains 150,000 to 200,000 distinct CDR3 sequences, approximately 10% of which appear only once. Trimming cost V 1 base and J 0 bases, with 7 bases left between them. CDR1 and CDR2 (germline): LGHNA, YNFKEQ. This CDR3 is built from 15 residues. Points on this clonotype: As yet, its antigen is unknown.

The sample was non-naive T cells sorted from PBMCs, taken about 6 weeks after vaccination. V gene TRBV4-2 combines with J gene TRBJ1-3; the D is unclear. This receptor was taken from a man aged 50-59 years who received an inactivated influenza vaccine. The CDR3 DNA reads as TGTGCCAGCAGCCAAGGGGCGAGCTCTGGAAACACCATATATTTT. This translates into CASSQGASSGNTIYF.